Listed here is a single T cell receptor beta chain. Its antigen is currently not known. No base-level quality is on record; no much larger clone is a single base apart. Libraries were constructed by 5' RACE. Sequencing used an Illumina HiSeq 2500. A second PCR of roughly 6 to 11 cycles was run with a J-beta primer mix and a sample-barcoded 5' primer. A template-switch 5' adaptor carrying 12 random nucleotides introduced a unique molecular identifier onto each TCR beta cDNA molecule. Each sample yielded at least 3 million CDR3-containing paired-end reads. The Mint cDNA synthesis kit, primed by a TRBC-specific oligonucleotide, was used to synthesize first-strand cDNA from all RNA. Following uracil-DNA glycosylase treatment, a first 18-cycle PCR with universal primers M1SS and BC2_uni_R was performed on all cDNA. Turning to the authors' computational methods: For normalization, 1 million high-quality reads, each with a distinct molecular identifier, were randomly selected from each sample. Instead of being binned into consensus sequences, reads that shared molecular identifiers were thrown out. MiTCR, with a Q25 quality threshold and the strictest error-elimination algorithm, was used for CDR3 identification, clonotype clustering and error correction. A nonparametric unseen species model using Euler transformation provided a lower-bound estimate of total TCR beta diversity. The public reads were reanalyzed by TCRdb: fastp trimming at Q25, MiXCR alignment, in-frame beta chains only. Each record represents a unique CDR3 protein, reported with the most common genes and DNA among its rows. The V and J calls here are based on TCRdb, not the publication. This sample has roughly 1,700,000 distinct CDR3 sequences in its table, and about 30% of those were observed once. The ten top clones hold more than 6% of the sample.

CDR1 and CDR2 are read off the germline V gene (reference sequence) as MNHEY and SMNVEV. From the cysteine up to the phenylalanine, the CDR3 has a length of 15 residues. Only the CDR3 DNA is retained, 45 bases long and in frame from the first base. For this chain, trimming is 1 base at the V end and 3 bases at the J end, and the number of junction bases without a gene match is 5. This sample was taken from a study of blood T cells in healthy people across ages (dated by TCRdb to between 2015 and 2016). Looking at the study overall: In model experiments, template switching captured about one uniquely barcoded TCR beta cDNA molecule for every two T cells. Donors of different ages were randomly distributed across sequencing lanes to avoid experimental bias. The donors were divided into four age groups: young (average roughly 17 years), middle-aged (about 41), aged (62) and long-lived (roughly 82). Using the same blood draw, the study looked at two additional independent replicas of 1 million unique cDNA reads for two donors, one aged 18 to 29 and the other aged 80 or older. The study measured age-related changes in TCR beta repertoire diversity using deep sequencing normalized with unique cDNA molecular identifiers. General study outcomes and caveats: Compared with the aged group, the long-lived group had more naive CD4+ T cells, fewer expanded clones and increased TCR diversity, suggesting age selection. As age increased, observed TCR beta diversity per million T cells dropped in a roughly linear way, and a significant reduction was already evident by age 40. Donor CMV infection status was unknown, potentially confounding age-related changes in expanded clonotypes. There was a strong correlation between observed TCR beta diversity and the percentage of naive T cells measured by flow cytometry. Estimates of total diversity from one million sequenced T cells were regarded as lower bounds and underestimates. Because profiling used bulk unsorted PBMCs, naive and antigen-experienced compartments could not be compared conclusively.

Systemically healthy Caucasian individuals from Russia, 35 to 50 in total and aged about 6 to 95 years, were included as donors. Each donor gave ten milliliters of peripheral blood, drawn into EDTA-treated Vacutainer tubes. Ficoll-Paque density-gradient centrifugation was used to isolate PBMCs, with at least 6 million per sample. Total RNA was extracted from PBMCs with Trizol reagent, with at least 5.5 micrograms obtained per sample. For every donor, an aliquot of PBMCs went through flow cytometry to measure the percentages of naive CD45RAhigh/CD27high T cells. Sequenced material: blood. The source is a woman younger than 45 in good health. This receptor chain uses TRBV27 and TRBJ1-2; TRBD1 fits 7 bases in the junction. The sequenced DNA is TGTGCCAGCAGTTTATATAAAACAGGGGACTATGGCTACACCTTC. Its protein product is CASSLYKTGDYGYTF.